The TCR beta chain described here comes from a study of blood T cells in healthy people across ages. Study findings and constraints: A roughly linear age-dependent decrease characterized TCR beta diversity per million T cells.

This clonotype was detected only a few times. Its antigen is currently unknown. PCR was performed a second time for about 6 to 12 cycles using a sample-barcoded 5' primer and a J-beta primer mix. MiXCR, run by TCRdb on the 5' RACE reads, gives a single entry per CDR3 protein. Among roughly 1,500,000 distinct CDR3 sequences listed, roughly 40% were seen once. It was approximately 9 milliliters of peripheral blood that were drawn from each donor. The CDR3 runs 14 residues. This chain joins TRBV21-1 and TRBJ1-2; TRBD1 is the table's D call and was not checked against the DNA. TRBV21-1 is a pseudogene segment. The source is a woman under 30 in good health. Source material: blood. Written as DNA, the CDR3 is TGTGCCAGCAGCAAAGTTGTTGTAGGGGATGGCTACACCTTC. It specifies CASSKVVVGDGYTF.